These 21 T cell receptor beta chains originate from one sample sequenced in a study of T cell clones after liver transplantation. Measured with immunoSEQ multiplex PCR; TCRdb has only the in-frame clones, and not every one. The sample lists approximately 72,000 clones; about 92% were seen once. Sequenced material: CD4+ T cells from blood, taken before liver transplant. The receptor set was obtained from a human donor who received a liver transplant.

The gene calls are TRBV28 and TRBJ2-5; perhaps TRBD1 as D (5 bases). Trimming left V 5 bases short and J 4 bases short, with 14 bases between. The CDR3 loop spans 14 amino acids. Looked up from germline, CDR1 is MDHEN and CDR2 is SYDVKM. CDR3 loop: CASSLAGHLETQYF. CDR3 bases: TGTGCCAGCAGTCTCGCTGGACACTTAGAGACCCAGTACTTC.

The chain joins TRBV5-1 to TRBJ2-3; D might be TRBD1 or TRBD2, each matching 6 bases. The germline V gene encodes CDR1 SGHRS and CDR2 YFSETQ. V was trimmed by 4 bases and J by 3 bases, leaving 9 bases between them. The CDR3 totals 13 residues. Written as DNA, the CDR3 is TGCGCCAGCAGCGCGGGACAAACAGATACGCAGTATTTT. Its protein is CASSAGQTDTQYF.

This chain joins TRBV11-3 and TRBJ2-7, with 7 bases that match TRBD1. The V gene end was trimmed by 0 bases and the J gene end by 6 bases; junction bases not matched to a gene: 5. The germline V gene has CDR1 SGHNT and CDR2 YENEEA. This CDR3 is 14 amino acids long. The CDR3 nucleotides are TGTGCCAGCAGCTTAGATCCCGCAGGGGGCGAGCAGTACTTC. Translation: CASSLDPAGGEQYF.

V is TRBV7-2 and J is TRBJ2-5; D is uncertain. Trimming removed 3 bases at V and 2 bases at J, with 7 bases between. CDR3 length equals 13 residues. CDR1 and CDR2 (germline): SGHTA, FQGNSA. CDR3 coding DNA: TGTGCCAGCAGCTTTAATAGGCAAGAGACCCAGTACTTC. Protein product: CASSFNRQETQYF.

In its sample, this clone was seen once. The chain recombines TRBV2 with TRBJ2-2, with 7 bases identical to TRBD2. The CDR3 spans 15 residues. CDR1 is SNHLY, CDR2 FYNNEI, per germline. J was trimmed by 2 bases and V by 6 bases; bases with no gene match: 6. Here the CDR3 DNA reads TGTGCCAGCAGGGGCGTAGCGGGTAACACCGGGGAGCTGTTTTTT. It codes for CASRGVAGNTGELFF.

CDR3 sequence: CASSPTTRGEQFF. CDR3 bases: TGTGCCAGCAGCCCTACTACGAGAGGTGAGCAGTTCTTC. J is TRBJ2-1 and V is TRBV6-5; no definite D call. V dropped 6 bases and J dropped 9 bases, with 15 bases sitting between them. The CDR3 has 13 amino acids. The germline CDR1 and CDR2 sequences are MNHEY and SVGAGI.

The chain joins TRBV6-5 to TRBJ1-3; D is possibly TRBD1 (6 bases). The CDR3 is 16 amino acids. The V and J ends lost 4 bases and 4 bases respectively, with 17 bases between them. Germline V gene lookup returns CDR1 MNHEY and CDR2 SVGAGI. The CDR3 protein is CASSSAGAPAGNTIYF. The CDR3 DNA sequence: TGTGCCAGCAGTTCGGCAGGGGCGCCAGCCGGAAACACCATATATTTT.

The V and J genes are TRBV19 and TRBJ1-2; D ambiguous. V was trimmed by 3 bases and J by 8 bases, leaving 19 bases between them. The germline gives CDR1 LNHDA, CDR2 SQIVND (reference sequence). CDR3 size: 15 residues. The CDR3 region is CASSIGSASYGGYTF. The CDR3 nucleotides read TGTGCCAGTAGTATCGGCAGCGCCTCTTATGGGGGCTACACCTTC. The full variable domain, in which reference TRBV19 and TRBJ1-2 provide the parts outside the CDR3, is DGGITQSPKYLFRKEGQNVTLSCEQNLNHDAMYWYRQDPGQGLRLIYYSQIVNDFQKGDIAEGYSVSREKKESFPLTVTSAQKNPTAFYLCASSIGSASYGGYTFGSGTRLTVV.

This clone has just one count. The genes are TRBV5-1 and TRBJ1-4; D is uncertain. The ends were cut back, 3 bases at V and 8 bases at J, with 11 bases in the middle. Germline lookup yields CDR1 SGHRS and CDR2 YFSETQ. The length of the CDR3 is 13 residues. CDR3 region: CASSSEGREKLFF. The CDR3 DNA sequence: TGCGCCAGCAGCTCCGAGGGTCGGGAAAAACTGTTTTTT.

This CDR3 is CASRATGTNYGYTF. CDR3 bases: TGTGCCAGCAGGGCGACAGGTACTAACTATGGCTACACCTTC. The V gene is TRBV6-1, the J gene TRBJ1-2; a possible D gene is TRBD1 (6 bases). V lost 6 bases and J 0 bases, leaving 11 bases between the germline ends. CDR3 length equals 14 residues. The V gene's germline CDR1 is MNHNS and CDR2 SASEGT.

V and J are TRBV6-4 and TRBJ2-7; 8 positions match TRBD2. V lost 10 bases, J lost 3 bases, and 8 bases stayed unmatched. This CDR3 has 13 amino acids. Germline CDR1 reads MRHNA; CDR2 reads SNTAGT. CDR3 sequence (DNA): TGTGCCAACCCGGGACTAGTAGTCTACGAGCAGTACTTC. The encoded protein is CANPGLVVYEQYF.

This clone was seen a single time. The chain recombines TRBV14 with TRBJ1-2; D is perhaps TRBD1 (5 bases). V shed 0 bases and J shed 4 bases, with 15 bases lying between them. The length of the CDR3 is 16 residues. The V gene's germline CDR1 is SGHDN and CDR2 FVKESK. CDR3 bases: TGTGCCAGCAGCCAAGAGGTATGGGACGGATTCTATGGCTACACCTTC. This codes for CASSQEVWDGFYGYTF. The variable domain in full, completed from reference TRBV14 and TRBJ1-2, reads EAGVTQFPSHSVIEKGQTVTLRCDPISGHDNLYWYRRVMGKEIKFLLHFVKESKQDESGMPNNRFLAERTGGTYSTLKVQPAELEDSGVYFCASSQEVWDGFYGYTFGSGTRLTVV.

The chain recombines TRBV5-5 with TRBJ2-7; D unresolved. V lost 3 bases and J 2 bases, leaving 12 bases between the germline ends. This CDR3 spans 14 amino acids. Germline V gene lookup returns CDR1 SGHKS and CDR2 YYEKEE (reference sequence). The DNA of the CDR3 is TGTGCCAGCAGCTCGTCGTCAGCTCCCTACGAGCAGTACTTC. Translating it yields CASSSSSAPYEQYF.

The gene calls are TRBV7-9 and TRBJ2-1; the match to TRBD2 covers 13 bases. Unmatched junction bases numbered 7, after V lost 1 base and J lost 7 bases. This CDR3 is 17 amino acids long. CDR1 and CDR2 from the germline V gene are SEHNR and FQNEAQ (reference sequence). CDR3 sequence reads: CASSLGTSGSSWNEQFF. CDR3 DNA sequence: TGTGCCAGCAGCTTAGGGACTAGCGGGAGTTCCTGGAATGAGCAGTTCTTC. Combining the CDR3 with reference TRBV7-9 and TRBJ2-1 gives the whole variable domain DTGVSQNPRHKITKRGQNVTFRCDPISEHNRLYWYRQTLGQGPEFLTYFQNEAQLEKSRLLSDRFSAERPKGSFSTLEIQRTEQGDSAMYLCASSLGTSGSSWNEQFFGPGTRLTVL.

The chain recombines TRBV28 with TRBJ1-2; D perhaps matches TRBD1 (6 bases). V lost 3 bases and J 6 bases, leaving 20 bases between the germline ends. Germline lookup yields CDR1 MDHEN and CDR2 SYDVKM. This CDR3 is 16 amino acids long. The CDR3 bases are TGTGCCAGCAGTTTCCCCGGGACCCGGGGGCTCAATGGCTACACCTTC. As protein: CASSFPGTRGLNGYTF.

This clone was detected only once. The chain is built from TRBV7-6 and TRBJ2-2; 9 bases agree with TRBD2. The CDR3 spans 15 residues. The V gene end was trimmed by 3 bases and the J gene end by 2 bases; junction bases not matched to a gene: 1. Germline CDR1 SGHVS, CDR2 FNYEAQ. Here the CDR3 reads CASSLTSGNTGELFF. CDR3 nucleotide sequence: TGTGCCAGCAGCTTGACTAGCGGAAACACCGGGGAGCTGTTTTTT.

The chain's CDR3 is CASSSRDRGEKLFF. The CDR3 region has the DNA TGTGCCAGCAGCTCCCGGGACAGGGGTGAAAAACTGTTTTTT. The V call is TRBV5-4, the J call TRBJ1-4; 10 positions agree with TRBD1. The germline V gene encodes CDR1 SGHNT and CDR2 YYREEE (reference sequence). V dropped 3 bases and J dropped 7; count of bases not matched to a gene: 3. The CDR3 loop spans 14 amino acids.

The chain couples TRBV9 to TRBJ2-5; 14 nucleotides agree with TRBD2. CDR3 size: 16 residues. The V gene end was trimmed by 4 bases and the J gene end by 5 bases; junction bases not matched to a gene: 7. In germline, CDR1 is SGDLS, CDR2 YYNGEE. This chain's CDR3 is CASSSEGLAGDETQYF. The CDR3 nucleotides read TGTGCCAGCAGCTCAGAGGGACTAGCGGGAGATGAGACCCAGTACTTC.

CDR3 loop: CASLMGQGTGTQYF. In DNA, the CDR3 is TGTGCCAGCCTTATGGGGCAGGGGACAGGGACCCAGTACTTC. The V and J genes are TRBV28 and TRBJ2-5, with 8 positions matching TRBD1. V was pared by 8 bases and J by 7 bases, with 12 bases of the junction left unmatched. The CDR3 runs 14 residues. Germline assignment: CDR1 MDHEN and CDR2 SYDVKM. The full variable domain, with the rest looked up from reference TRBV28 and TRBJ2-5, is DVKVTQSSRYLVKRTGEKVFLECVQDMDHENMFWYRQDPGLGLRLIYFSYDVKMKEKGDIPEGYSVSREKKERFSLILESASTNQTSMYLCASLMGQGTGTQYFGPGTRLLVL.

This clone came up once. The chain recombines TRBV6-1 with TRBJ2-5, with 10 bases lining up with TRBD1. The CDR3 contains 15 residues. Trimming removed 4 bases from V and 5 bases from J; junction bases left unmatched: 7. Per the germline V gene, CDR1 is MNHNS and CDR2 is SASEGT. In DNA, the CDR3 is TGTGCCAGCAGTGTGACAGGGGGCGATAGGGAGACCCAGTACTTC. It is translated as CASSVTGGDRETQYF.

The chain is built from TRBV18 and TRBJ1-4; D is uncertain. V lost 0 bases and J lost 7, with 9 bases in between. CDR1 and CDR2 from the germline V gene are KGHSH and LQKENI. The CDR3 spans 14 residues. DNA for the CDR3: TGTGCCAGCTCACCACCGACGTCGGGTGAAAAACTGTTTTTT. Its translation: CASSPPTSGEKLFF.